Each of the 7 T cell receptor beta chains below was sequenced from the same sample in a study of cytomegalovirus exposure and HLA in healthy donors. Vbeta (60) and Jbeta (13) primers were used in the PCR. The data were produced by immunoSEQ multiplex PCR, yet TCRdb's version contains in-frame clones alone and is incomplete. The sample lists about 120,000 clones; approximately 76% were seen once. What was sequenced was PBMCs. All receptors derive from a man between 45 and 60 years old in good health and CMV-seropositive.

The chain has TRBV6-1 and TRBJ2-7, with 9 bases lining up with TRBD1. This CDR3 contains 15 residues. Germline V gene lookup returns CDR1 MNHNS and CDR2 SASEGT. Trimming at V came to 6 bases and at J to 2 bases, leaving 8 bases not matched to a gene. This chain's CDR3 is CASSRGQGKPYEQYF. The CDR3 DNA is TGTGCCAGCAGCCGAGGACAGGGGAAGCCCTACGAGCAGTACTTC.

The genes are TRBV5-1 and TRBJ2-5; 13 nucleotides match TRBD2. The CDR3 loop spans 16 amino acids. The V gene end was trimmed by 0 bases and the J gene end by 1 base; junction bases not matched to a gene: 0. From germline, CDR1 is SGHRS and CDR2 YFSETQ. CDR3 bases: TGCGCCAGCAGCTTGGGGACTAGCGGGGGCCAAGAGACCCAGTACTTC. Amino acids: CASSLGTSGGQETQYF.

The J gene is TRBJ2-7, the V gene TRBV13; 9 bases fit TRBD2. J lost 6 bases, V lost 7 bases, and 10 bases had no gene match. Looked up from germline, CDR1 is PRHDT and CDR2 is FYEKMQ (reference sequence). The CDR3 covers 14 residues. The CDR3 DNA sequence: TGTGCCAGCACCAAAGGCGGGGGGGCTGGCGAGCAGTACTTC. As protein: CASTKGGGAGEQYF.

V is TRBV9 and J is TRBJ2-3; D gene uncertain. The CDR3 totals 15 residues. CDR1 and CDR2 (germline): SGDLS, YYNGEE. V lost 4 bases and J 4 bases, leaving 16 bases between the germline ends. Here the CDR3 DNA reads TGTGCCAGCAGCTCAGAGGTAGCACAACCAGATACGCAGTATTTT. Translation gives CASSSEVAQPDTQYF.

This chain joins TRBV21-1 and TRBJ2-2; the table's D call, TRBD1, has no DNA check behind it. TRBV21-1 is a listed pseudogene. The CDR3 sequence is 15 residues long. CDR3: CANLIDRDYTGELFF. In nucleotides, the CDR3 is TGTGCCAATTTAATCGACAGGGACTACACCGGGGAGCTGTTTTTT.

This clone was detected only once. The chain links TRBV19 to TRBJ2-7, with 12 bases fitting TRBD1. This CDR3 spans 15 amino acids. The V and J ends lost 5 bases and 6 bases, in that order; junction bases with no gene match: 8. Per the germline V gene, CDR1 is LNHDA and CDR2 is SQIVND (reference sequence). CDR3 bases: TGTGCCAGTAGTCCCGGGACAGGGGGCTTCCGCGAGCAGTACTTC. Translating gives CASSPGTGGFREQYF.

The V and J genes are TRBV27 and TRBJ2-7; no reliable D call. The ends were cut back, 2 bases at V and 5 bases at J, with 4 bases in the middle. CDR3 length: 11 residues. CDR1 MNHEY and CDR2 SMNVEV come from the germline V gene (reference sequence). In DNA form, the CDR3 reads TGTGCCAGCAGTTTAAATAACGAGCAGTACTTC. This encodes CASSLNNEQYF.